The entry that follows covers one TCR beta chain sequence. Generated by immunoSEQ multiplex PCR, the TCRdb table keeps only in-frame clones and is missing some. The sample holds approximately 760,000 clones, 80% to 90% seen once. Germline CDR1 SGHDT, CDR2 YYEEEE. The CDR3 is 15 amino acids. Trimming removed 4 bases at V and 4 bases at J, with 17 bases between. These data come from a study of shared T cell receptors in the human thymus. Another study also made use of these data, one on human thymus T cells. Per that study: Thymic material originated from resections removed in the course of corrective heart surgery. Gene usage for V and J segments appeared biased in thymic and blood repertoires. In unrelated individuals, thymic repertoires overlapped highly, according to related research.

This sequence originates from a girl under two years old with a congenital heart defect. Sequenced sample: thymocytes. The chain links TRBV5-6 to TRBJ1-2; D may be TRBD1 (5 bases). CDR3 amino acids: CASSQSGYRLYGYTF. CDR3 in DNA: TGTGCCAGCAGCCAGTCAGGGTATCGACTCTATGGCTACACCTTC.